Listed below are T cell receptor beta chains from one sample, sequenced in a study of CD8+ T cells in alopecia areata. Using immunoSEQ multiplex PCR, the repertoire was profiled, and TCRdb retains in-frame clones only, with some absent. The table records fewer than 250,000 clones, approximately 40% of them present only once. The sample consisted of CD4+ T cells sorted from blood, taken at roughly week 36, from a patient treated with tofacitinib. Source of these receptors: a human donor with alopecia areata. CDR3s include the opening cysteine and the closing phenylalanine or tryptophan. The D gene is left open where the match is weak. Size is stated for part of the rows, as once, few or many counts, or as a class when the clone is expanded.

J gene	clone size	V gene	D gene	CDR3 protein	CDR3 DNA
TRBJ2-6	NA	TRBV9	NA	CASSVGDNRPFSGANVLTF	TGTGCCAGCAGCGTGGGAGACAACCGCCCGTTCTCTGGGGCCAACGTCCTGACTTTC
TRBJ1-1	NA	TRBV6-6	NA	CASRDQGPMNTEAFF	TGTGCCAGCAGAGACCAAGGGCCAATGAACACTGAAGCTTTCTTT
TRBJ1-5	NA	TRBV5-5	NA	CASSSTGLSNQPQHF	TGTGCCAGCAGCTCCACAGGTCTTAGCAATCAGCCCCAGCATTTT
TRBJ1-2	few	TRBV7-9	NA	CASSSSGPRDGYTF	TGTGCCAGCAGCTCCTCAGGCCCCAGGGATGGCTACACCTTC
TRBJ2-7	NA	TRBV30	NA	CAWSVTTSEQYF	TGTGCCTGGAGTGTAACAACTTCCGAGCAGTACTTC
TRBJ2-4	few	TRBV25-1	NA	CASSDQGPIQYF	TGTGCCAGCAGTGATCAGGGGCCCATTCAGTACTTC
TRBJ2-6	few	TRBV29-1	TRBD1	CSAGTGGAGANVLTF	TGCAGCGCCGGGACAGGGGGGGCTGGGGCCAACGTCCTGACTTTC
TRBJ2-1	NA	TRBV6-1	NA	CASSGLEARGQFF	TGTGCCAGCAGTGGGCTTGAGGCCCGGGGGCAGTTCTTC
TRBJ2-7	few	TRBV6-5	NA	CASSSDRPPYEQYF	TGTGCCAGCAGTTCCGACAGGCCACCCTACGAGCAGTACTTC
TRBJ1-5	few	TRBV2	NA	CASSPQGYQPQHF	TGTGCCAGCAGTCCACAGGGATATCAGCCCCAGCATTTT
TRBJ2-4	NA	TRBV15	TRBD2	CATSWNSGGVLLDIQYF	TGTGCCACCAGCTGGAATTCGGGGGGTGTCTTGCTTGACATTCAGTACTTC
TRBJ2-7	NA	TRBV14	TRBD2	CASSPQRGRAYEQYF	TGTGCCAGCAGCCCCCAGCGGGGGCGGGCCTACGAGCAGTACTTC
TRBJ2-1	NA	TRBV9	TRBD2	CASSVGGAGSYNEQFF	TGTGCCAGCAGCGTGGGAGGGGCAGGGTCCTACAATGAGCAGTTCTTC
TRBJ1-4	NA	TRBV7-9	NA	CASSLGVRTQSKGELFF	TGTGCCAGCAGCTTAGGGGTTCGGACCCAATCTAAGGGGGAACTGTTTTTT
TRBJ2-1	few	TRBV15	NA	CATSKRREGVKDEQFF	TGTGCCACCAGCAAGCGTAGGGAAGGGGTTAAGGATGAGCAGTTCTTC
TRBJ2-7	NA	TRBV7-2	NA	CASSPSGYEQYF	TGTGCCAGCAGCCCGAGCGGCTACGAGCAGTACTTC
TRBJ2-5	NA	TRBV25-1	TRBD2	CASSVAGGMETQYF	TGTGCCAGCAGTGTTGCGGGAGGGATGGAGACCCAGTACTTC
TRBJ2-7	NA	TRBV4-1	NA	CASSRALAGETYEQYF	TGCGCCAGCAGCCGAGCCCTGGCAGGGGAGACCTACGAGCAGTACTTC
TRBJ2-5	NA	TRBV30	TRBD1	CAWSTGTGRRETQYF	TGTGCCTGGAGTACTGGGACAGGTAGAAGAGAGACCCAGTACTTC
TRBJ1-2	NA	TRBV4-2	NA	CASSQIAGDGYTF	TGTGCCAGCAGCCAGATCGCAGGGGATGGCTACACCTTC
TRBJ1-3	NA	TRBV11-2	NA	CASSLGPIWQGNTIYF	TGTGCCAGCAGCTTAGGGCCGATATGGCAAGGAAACACCATATATTTT
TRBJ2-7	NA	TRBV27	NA	CASSLRPTAYEQYF	TGTGCCAGCAGTTTGAGGCCCACCGCCTACGAGCAGTACTTC
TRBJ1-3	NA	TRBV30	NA	CAWSVDGNTIYF	TGTGCCTGGAGTGTTGATGGAAACACCATATATTTT
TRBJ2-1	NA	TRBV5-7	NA	CASPPAWGRAYDEQFF	TGTGCCAGTCCCCCTGCGTGGGGAAGAGCATATGATGAGCAGTTCTTC
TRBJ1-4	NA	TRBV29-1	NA	CSVSRLTGEKLFF	TGCAGCGTTTCCCGCCTGACAGGTGAAAAACTGTTTTTT
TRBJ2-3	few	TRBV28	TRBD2	CASSPSGSTDTQYF	TGTGCCAGCAGTCCTAGCGGAAGCACAGATACGCAGTATTTT
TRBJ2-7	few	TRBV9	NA	CASGLGTASYEQYF	TGTGCCAGCGGTCTAGGGACGGCTTCCTACGAGCAGTACTTC
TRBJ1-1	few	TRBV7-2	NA	CASSLNWNTEAFF	TGTGCCAGCAGCTTGAATTGGAACACTGAAGCTTTCTTT
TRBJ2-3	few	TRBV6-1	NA	CASTRPSTDTQYF	TGTGCCAGCACAAGACCCAGCACAGATACGCAGTATTTT
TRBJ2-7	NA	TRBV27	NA	CASNDSFYEQYF	TGTGCCAGCAACGACAGCTTCTACGAGCAGTACTTC
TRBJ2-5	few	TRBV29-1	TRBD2	CSVEDPAGGPGETQYF	TGCAGCGTTGAAGATCCGGCGGGAGGGCCTGGGGAGACCCAGTACTTC
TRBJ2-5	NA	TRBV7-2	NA	CASSLGQRETQYF	TGTGCCAGCAGCTTAGGACAGAGGGAGACCCAGTACTTC
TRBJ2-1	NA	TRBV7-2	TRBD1	CASSHNGQVNTYNEQFF	TGTGCCAGCAGCCACAACGGACAGGTGAATACCTACAATGAGCAGTTCTTC